This T cell receptor (beta chain) is drawn from a study of ipilimumab plus nivolumab after autologous stem cell transplantation. Repertoires were generated with immunoSEQ multiplex PCR, while TCRdb's copy carries only in-frame clones and drops some. The sample has around 4,000 clones; over 75% are singletons. Study results and caveats: TCR repertoire, Treg phenotype and gut microbiota reportedly support more study of this approach.

After removal of 4 bases from V and 6 bases from J, the junction contained 8 bases not matched to a gene. Germline V gene data show CDR1 as SGHNT and CDR2 as YYREEE (reference sequence). This CDR3 has 14 residues. Patients got ipilimumab 1 mg/kg beginning 14 to 28 days post-transplant. Patients got 3 mg/kg IV nivolumab weeks 1, 4, 7, 10, then biweekly through week 26. Concerning this clone itself: Its specificity is not known.

This chain links TRBV5-4 with TRBJ2-7; 9 positions agree with TRBD1. This clonotype originated in a male donor with multiple myeloma. Sample: PBMCs, taken in a trial of ipilimumab plus nivolumab as post-transplant consolidation. The CDR3 region is CASSLRTGDSEQYF. The CDR3 coding sequence is TGTGCCAGCAGCCTGAGGACAGGGGATAGCGAGCAGTACTTC.